This note documents a single T cell receptor beta chain sequence. V lost 5 bases to trimming and J lost 4 bases; unmatched junction nucleotides: 9. Germline V gene lookup returns CDR1 LNHDA and CDR2 SQIVND (reference sequence). The CDR3 covers 16 residues. The record originates from a study of blood T cell repertoires in COVID-19. Study-level information: Sources were T cells, B-cell-depleted T cells, or PBMCs; the material itself was cDNA or gDNA.

Original analysis: Reference gene primer amplification gave estimated nucleated cell counts. Assay used: immunoSEQ multiplex PCR; TCRdb lists only in-frame clones, some missing. V and J calls and clone size are copied from that table; D and trimming were computed from the DNA. The data show about 62,000 clones, 65% to 80% seen once. The chain links TRBV19 to TRBJ2-5, with 11 bases that match TRBD2. The source is a man aged 55-75 years with acute or convalescent COVID-19. Material for sequencing was peripheral blood. The CDR3: CASSPRLAGIAETQYF. In DNA, the CDR3 is TGTGCCAGTAGTCCTAGACTAGCGGGAATCGCAGAGACCCAGTACTTC.